Each of the 3 T cell receptor beta chains below was sequenced from the same sample in a study of T cell changes during pregnancy in multiple sclerosis. Measured with immunoSEQ multiplex PCR; TCRdb has only the in-frame clones, and not every one. The repertoire consists of 75,000 to 100,000 clones, with 92% occurring once and the leading ten covering about 2%. Specimen: peripheral blood, collected after pregnancy. The receptors derive from a female donor in good health, enrolled as a control in a pregnancy study.

V is TRBV2 and J is TRBJ2-5, with D perhaps TRBD2 (6 bases). Deletions cut 2 bases from V and 5 bases from J, with 15 bases between. Germline V gene data show CDR1 as SNHLY and CDR2 as FYNNEI. The CDR3 is 15 amino acids. CDR3 region: CASSEWRGSWETQYF. The CDR3 DNA reads TGTGCCAGCAGTGAATGGAGGGGATCCTGGGAGACCCAGTACTTC.

This sequence joins TRBV2 and TRBJ1-1; weak D call: TRBD1 (6 bases). CDR3 size: 13 residues. The germline CDR1 and CDR2 sequences are SNHLY and FYNNEI. The V end was cut by 7 bases, the J end by 0 bases, with 9 bases between. As DNA, the CDR3 is TGTGCCAGCATGGGGGGGCTGAACACTGAAGCTTTCTTT. Amino acids: CASMGGLNTEAFF.

This clone was counted only a few times. This rearrangement joins TRBV29-1 to TRBJ2-1; 8 bases agree with TRBD2. This CDR3 is 15 amino acids long. Germline CDR1 reads SQVTM; CDR2 reads ANQGSEA. V trimming: 4 bases; J trimming: 8 bases; junction bases outside the gene matches: 13. The CDR3 nucleotides are TGCAGCGTTGCGGGCTCCGGGACTAGTGGGGATGAGCAGTTCTTC. Residues: CSVAGSGTSGDEQFF.